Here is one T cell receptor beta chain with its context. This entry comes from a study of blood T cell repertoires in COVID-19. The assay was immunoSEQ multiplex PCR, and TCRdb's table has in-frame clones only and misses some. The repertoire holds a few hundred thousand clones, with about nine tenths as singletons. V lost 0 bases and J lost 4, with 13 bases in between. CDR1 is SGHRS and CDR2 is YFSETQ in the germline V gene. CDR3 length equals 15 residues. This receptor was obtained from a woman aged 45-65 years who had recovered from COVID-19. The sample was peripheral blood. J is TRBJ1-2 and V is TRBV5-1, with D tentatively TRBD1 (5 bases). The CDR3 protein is CASSLVGGVGYGYTF. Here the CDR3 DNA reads TGCGCCAGCAGCTTGGTCGGGGGAGTAGGCTATGGCTACACCTTC.